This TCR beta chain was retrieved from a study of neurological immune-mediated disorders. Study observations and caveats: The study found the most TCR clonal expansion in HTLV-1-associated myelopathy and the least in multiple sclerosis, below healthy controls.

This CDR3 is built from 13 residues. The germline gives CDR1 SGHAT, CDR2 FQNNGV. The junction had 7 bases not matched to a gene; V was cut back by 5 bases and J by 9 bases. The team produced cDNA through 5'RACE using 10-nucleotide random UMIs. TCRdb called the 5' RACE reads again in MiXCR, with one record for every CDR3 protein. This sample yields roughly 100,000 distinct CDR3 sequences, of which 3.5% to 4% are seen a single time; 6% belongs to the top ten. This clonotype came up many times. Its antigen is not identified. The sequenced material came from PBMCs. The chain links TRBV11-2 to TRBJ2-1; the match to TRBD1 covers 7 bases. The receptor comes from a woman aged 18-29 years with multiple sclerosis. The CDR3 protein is CASSLDRAGEQFF. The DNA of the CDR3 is TGTGCCAGCAGCCTTGACAGGGCTGGTGAGCAGTTCTTC.